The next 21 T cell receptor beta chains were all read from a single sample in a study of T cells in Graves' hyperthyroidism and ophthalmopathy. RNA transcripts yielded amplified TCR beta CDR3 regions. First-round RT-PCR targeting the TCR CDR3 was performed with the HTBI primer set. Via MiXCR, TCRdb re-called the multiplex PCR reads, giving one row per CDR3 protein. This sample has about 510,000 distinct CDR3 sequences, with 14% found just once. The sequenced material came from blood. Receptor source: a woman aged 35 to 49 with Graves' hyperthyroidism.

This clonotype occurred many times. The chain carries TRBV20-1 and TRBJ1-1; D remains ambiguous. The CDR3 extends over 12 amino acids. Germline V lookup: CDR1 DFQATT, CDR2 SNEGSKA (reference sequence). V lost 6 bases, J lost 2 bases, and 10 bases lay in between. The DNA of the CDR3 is TGCAGTGCCAGACAAATAAACACTGAAGCTTTCTTT. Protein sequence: CSARQINTEAFF.

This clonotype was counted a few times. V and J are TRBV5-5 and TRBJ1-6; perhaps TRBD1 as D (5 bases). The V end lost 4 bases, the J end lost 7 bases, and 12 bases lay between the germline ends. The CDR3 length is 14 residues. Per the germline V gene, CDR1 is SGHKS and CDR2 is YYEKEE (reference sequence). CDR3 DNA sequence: TGTGCCAGCAGCACCCGGGACCTCAATTCACCCCTCCACTTT. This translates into CASSTRDLNSPLHF.

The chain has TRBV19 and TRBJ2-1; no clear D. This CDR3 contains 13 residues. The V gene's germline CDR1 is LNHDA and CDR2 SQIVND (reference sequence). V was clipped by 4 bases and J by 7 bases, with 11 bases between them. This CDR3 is CASSTRTENEQFF. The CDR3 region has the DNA TGTGCCAGTAGTACCCGGACCGAAAATGAGCAGTTCTTC.

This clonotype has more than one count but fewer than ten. CDR3 sequence: CASSKGLAGATGELFF. Here the CDR3 DNA reads TGTGCCAGCAGCAAGGGACTAGCGGGAGCAACCGGGGAGCTGTTTTTT. The chain has TRBV11-1 and TRBJ2-2, with 14 bases that match TRBD2. The CDR3 length is 16 residues. The V gene's germline CDR1 is SGHAT and CDR2 FQDESV (reference sequence). Germline trimming cut 5 bases from V and 5 bases from J; bases unmatched to any gene: 4.

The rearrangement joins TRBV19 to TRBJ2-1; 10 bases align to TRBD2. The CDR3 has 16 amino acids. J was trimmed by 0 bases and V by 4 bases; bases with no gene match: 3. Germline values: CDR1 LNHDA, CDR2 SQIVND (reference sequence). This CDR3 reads CASSRTSGASYNEQFF. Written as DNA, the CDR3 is TGTGCCAGTAGTAGGACTAGCGGAGCCTCCTACAATGAGCAGTTCTTC. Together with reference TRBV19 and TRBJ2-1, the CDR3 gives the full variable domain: DGGITQSPKYLFRKEGQNVTLSCEQNLNHDAMYWYRQDPGQGLRLIYYSQIVNDFQKGDIAEGYSVSREKKESFPLTVTSAQKNPTAFYLCASSRTSGASYNEQFFGPGTRLTVL.

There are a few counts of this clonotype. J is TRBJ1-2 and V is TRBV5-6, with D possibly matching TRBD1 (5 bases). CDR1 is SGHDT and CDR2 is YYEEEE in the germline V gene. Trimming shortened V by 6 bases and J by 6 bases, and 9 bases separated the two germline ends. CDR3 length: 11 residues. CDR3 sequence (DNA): TGTGCCAGCACCCAGGGAAATGGCTACACCTTC. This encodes CASTQGNGYTF.

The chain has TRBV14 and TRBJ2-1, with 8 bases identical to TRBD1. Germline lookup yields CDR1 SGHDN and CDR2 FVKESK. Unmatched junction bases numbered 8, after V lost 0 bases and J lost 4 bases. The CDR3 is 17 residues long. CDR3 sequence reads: CASSQDRGTGRYNEQFF. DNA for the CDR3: TGTGCCAGCAGCCAAGATAGGGGGACAGGTCGGTACAATGAGCAGTTCTTC.

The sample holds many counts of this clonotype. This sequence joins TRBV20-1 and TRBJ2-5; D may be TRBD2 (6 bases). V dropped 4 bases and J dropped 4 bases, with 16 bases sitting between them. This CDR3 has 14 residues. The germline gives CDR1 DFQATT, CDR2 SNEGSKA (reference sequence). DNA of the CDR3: TGCAGTGCTACTACCCCGGGACTCCCAGAGACCCAGTACTTC. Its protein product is CSATTPGLPETQYF.

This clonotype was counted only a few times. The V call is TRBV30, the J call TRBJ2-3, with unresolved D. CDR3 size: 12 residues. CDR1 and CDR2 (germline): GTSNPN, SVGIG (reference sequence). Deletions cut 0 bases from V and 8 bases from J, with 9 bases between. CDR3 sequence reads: CAWSVATGTQYF. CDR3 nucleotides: TGTGCCTGGAGTGTGGCGACTGGTACGCAGTATTTT.

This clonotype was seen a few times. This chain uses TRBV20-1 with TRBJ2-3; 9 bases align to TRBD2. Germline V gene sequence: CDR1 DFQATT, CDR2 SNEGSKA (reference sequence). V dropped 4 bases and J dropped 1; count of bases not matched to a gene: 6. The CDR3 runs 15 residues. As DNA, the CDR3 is TGCAGTGCTACCCGACTAGCGGAAGGCACAGATACGCAGTATTTT. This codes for CSATRLAEGTDTQYF.

CDR3 loop: CASSPTSGNLIEQFF. CDR3 bases: TGTGCCAGCAGCCCGACTAGCGGGAACTTAATTGAGCAGTTCTTC. The chain recombines TRBV7-9 with TRBJ2-1, with 11 bases identical to TRBD2. CDR1 and CDR2 from the germline V gene are SEHNR and FQNEAQ (reference sequence). J lost 9 bases, V lost 5 bases, and 9 bases had no gene match. The CDR3 totals 15 residues.

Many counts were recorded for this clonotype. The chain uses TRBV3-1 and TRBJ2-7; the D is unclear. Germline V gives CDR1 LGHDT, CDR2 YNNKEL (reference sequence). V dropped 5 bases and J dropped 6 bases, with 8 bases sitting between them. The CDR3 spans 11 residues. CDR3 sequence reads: CASSYAGEQYF. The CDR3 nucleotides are TGTGCCAGCAGCTACGCCGGCGAGCAGTACTTC.

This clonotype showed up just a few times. In DNA, the CDR3 is TGCAGTGCTCCTGTAGTTAGCTACGAGCAGTACTTC. Its translation: CSAPVVSYEQYF. The chain combines TRBV20-1 with TRBJ2-7; D is undetermined. Trimming pared 5 bases from V and 3 bases from J, leaving 11 bases between. CDR1 is DFQATT and CDR2 is SNEGSKA in the germline V gene (reference sequence). CDR3 size: 12 residues.

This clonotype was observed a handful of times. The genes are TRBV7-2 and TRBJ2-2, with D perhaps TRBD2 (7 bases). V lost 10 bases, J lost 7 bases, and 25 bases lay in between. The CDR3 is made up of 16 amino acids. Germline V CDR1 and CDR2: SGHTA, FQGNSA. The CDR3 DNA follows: TGTGCCATCAGGGGAGGGACCAACTGGGGTCACGGGGAGCTGTTTTTT. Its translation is CAIRGGTNWGHGELFF. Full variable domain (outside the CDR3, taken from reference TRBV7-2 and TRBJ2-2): GAGVSQSPSNKVTEKGKDVELRCDPISGHTALYWYRQSLGQGLEFLIYFQGNSAPDKSGLPSDRFSAERTGGSVSTLTIQRTQQEDSAVYLCAIRGGTNWGHGELFFGEGSRLTVL.

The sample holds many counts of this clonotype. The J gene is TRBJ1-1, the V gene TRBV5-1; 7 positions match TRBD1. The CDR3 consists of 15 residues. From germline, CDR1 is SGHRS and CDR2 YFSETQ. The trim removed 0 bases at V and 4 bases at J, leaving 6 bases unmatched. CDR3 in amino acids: CASSLGGGQSTEAFF. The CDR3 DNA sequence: TGCGCCAGCAGCTTGGGAGGGGGACAGAGCACTGAAGCTTTCTTT.

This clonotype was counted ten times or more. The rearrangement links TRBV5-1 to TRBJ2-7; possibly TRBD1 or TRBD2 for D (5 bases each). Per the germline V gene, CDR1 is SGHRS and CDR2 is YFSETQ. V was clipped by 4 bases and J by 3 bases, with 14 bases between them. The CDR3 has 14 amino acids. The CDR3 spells CASSATGTVYEQYF. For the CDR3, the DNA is TGCGCCAGCAGCGCGACCGGGACGGTCTACGAGCAGTACTTC.

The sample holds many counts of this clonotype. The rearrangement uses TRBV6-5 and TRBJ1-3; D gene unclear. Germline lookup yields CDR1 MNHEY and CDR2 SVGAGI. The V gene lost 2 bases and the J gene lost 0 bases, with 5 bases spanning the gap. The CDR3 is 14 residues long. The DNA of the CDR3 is TGTGCCAGCAGTTACGGCAGCTCTGGAAACACCATATATTTT. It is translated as CASSYGSSGNTIYF.

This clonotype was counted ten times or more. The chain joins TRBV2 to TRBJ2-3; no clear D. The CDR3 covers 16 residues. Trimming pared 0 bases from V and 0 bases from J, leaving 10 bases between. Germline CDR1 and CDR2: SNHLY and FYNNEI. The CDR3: CASSEAVAASTDTQYF. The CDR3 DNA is TGTGCCAGCAGTGAAGCTGTTGCGGCTAGCACAGATACGCAGTATTTT.

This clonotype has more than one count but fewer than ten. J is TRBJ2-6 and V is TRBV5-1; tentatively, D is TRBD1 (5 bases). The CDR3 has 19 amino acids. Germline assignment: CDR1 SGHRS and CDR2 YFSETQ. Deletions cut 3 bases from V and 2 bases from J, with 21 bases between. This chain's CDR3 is CASSSFDGRGAAGANVLTF. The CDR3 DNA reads TGCGCCAGCAGCTCGTTCGATGGTCGTGGGGCAGCTGGGGCCAACGTCCTGACTTTC.

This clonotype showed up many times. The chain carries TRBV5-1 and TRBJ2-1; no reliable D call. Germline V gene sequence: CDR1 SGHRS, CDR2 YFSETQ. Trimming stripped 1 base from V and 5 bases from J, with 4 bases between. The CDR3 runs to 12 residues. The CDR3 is CASSLQNNEQFF. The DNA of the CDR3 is TGCGCCAGCAGCTTGCAAAACAATGAGCAGTTCTTC.

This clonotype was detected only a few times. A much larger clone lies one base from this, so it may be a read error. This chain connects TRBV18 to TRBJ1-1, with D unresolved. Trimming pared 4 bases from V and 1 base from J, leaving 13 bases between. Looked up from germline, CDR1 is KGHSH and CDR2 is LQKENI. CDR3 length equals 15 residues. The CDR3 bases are TGTGCCAGCTCACGTGTGGGCGGAGAGAACACTGAAGCTTTCTTT. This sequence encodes CASSRVGGENTEAFF.